The 8 T cell receptor beta chains presented below share a single source sample, sequenced in a study of T cell repertoires in cytomegalovirus infection. For these TCRs, the target antigens are not known. TCRdb re-analysed the reads in MiXCR, keeping a single row per CDR3 protein. The sample shows approximately 600,000 distinct CDR3 sequences, about 40% of them seen only once. The material was cultured PBMCs, obtained from culture after CMV antigen stimulation. The receptor source for this set is a human donor in good health (CMV status not recorded). Some clones in this sample may be carry-over from other donors' samples.

J is TRBJ2-2 and V is TRBV5-1; possibly TRBD1 or TRBD2 for D (5 bases each). V was trimmed by 0 bases and J by 0 bases, leaving 12 bases between them. CDR1 SGHRS and CDR2 YFSETQ come from the germline V gene. The CDR3 length is 17 residues. The CDR3 sequence is CASSLVSGPPNTGELFF. In nucleotides, the CDR3 is TGCGCCAGCAGCTTGGTATCGGGACCTCCGAACACCGGGGAGCTGTTTTTT.

This clonotype was counted a few times. This chain connects TRBV12-5 to TRBJ2-5; no clear D. CDR1 and CDR2 from the germline V gene are LGHNT and FRNRAP. Trimming cost V 5 bases and J 0 bases, with 7 bases left between them. The CDR3 extends over 13 amino acids. This CDR3 reads CASGGSYQETQYF. CDR3 DNA: TGTGCTAGTGGTGGATCGTACCAAGAGACCCAGTACTTC.

The V call is TRBV7-2, the J call TRBJ2-3; D may match TRBD1 or TRBD2 (6 bases each). V was shortened by 1 base and J by 5 bases, with 19 bases between the two germline ends. The CDR3 is 17 amino acids. Germline V CDR1 and CDR2: SGHTA, FQGNSA. CDR3 sequence reads: CASSLDGRGHGEDTQYF. CDR3 in DNA: TGTGCCAGCAGCTTAGACGGGCGGGGACACGGGGAAGATACGCAGTATTTT.

The rearrangement joins TRBV12-5 to TRBJ1-5; D is unclear. CDR3 length: 14 residues. The germline V gene has CDR1 LGHNT and CDR2 FRNRAP. Trimming cost V 6 bases and J 1 base, with 10 bases left between them. CDR3 bases: TGTGCTAGTGGCCGAGACGGCAGCAATCAGCCCCAGCATTTT. Protein product: CASGRDGSNQPQHF.

The V and J genes are TRBV6-2 or TRBV6-3 and TRBJ2-2; no firm D call. V dropped 5 bases and J dropped 4 bases, with 11 bases sitting between them. Germline-derived CDR1 and CDR2 are MNHEY and SVGEGT. The CDR3 runs to 14 residues. The DNA for the CDR3 is TGTGCCAGCAGTCCCCAGAGTGGCACCGGGGAGCTGTTTTTT. Amino acids: CASSPQSGTGELFF.

The rearrangement links TRBV7-2 to TRBJ2-3; 14 bases agree with TRBD2. The CDR3 is 20 residues long. V lost 2 bases and J lost 4; bases outside the gene matches: 14. Per the germline V gene, CDR1 is SGHTA and CDR2 is FQGNSA. CDR3 protein: CASSLWGPGTSGRKPDTQYF. The CDR3 nucleotides read TGTGCCAGCAGCTTATGGGGCCCTGGGACTAGCGGGAGAAAGCCAGATACGCAGTATTTT.

This clonotype has only a few counts. The chain carries TRBV11-2 and TRBJ2-3, with 10 bases matching TRBD2. Germline lookup yields CDR1 SGHAT and CDR2 FQNNGV. J lost 2 bases, V lost 5 bases, and 7 bases had no gene match. The CDR3 spans 16 residues. The CDR3 sequence: CASSVQRGGYTDTQYF. CDR3 nucleotide sequence: TGTGCCAGCAGCGTCCAGCGGGGGGGGTACACAGATACGCAGTATTTT. Supplemented by reference TRBV11-2 and TRBJ2-3, the full variable domain reads EAGVAQSPRYKIIEKRQSVAFWCNPISGHATLYWYQQILGQGPKLLIQFQNNGVVDDSQLPKDRFSAERLKGVDSTLKIQPAKLEDSAVYLCASSVQRGGYTDTQYFGPGTRLTVL.

V and J are TRBV5-6 and TRBJ2-5; 8 positions match TRBD2. This CDR3 has 15 residues. Germline values: CDR1 SGHDT, CDR2 YYEEEE. Losses at the gene ends were 0 bases for V and 5 bases for J; bases not matched to a gene: 6. For the CDR3, the DNA is TGTGCCAGCAGCTTGGTCGGACTAGCCAGGGAGACCCAGTACTTC. It translates to CASSLVGLARETQYF.